This T cell receptor (beta chain) appears in the sequencing data of a study of shared clonotypes between healthy human individuals. Study-wide findings and caveats: The study's rarefaction showed incomplete sorted-subset sequencing despite large depth. Sharing across several donors was seen in 4% to 6.5% of naive CD4 clonotypes. Donor scarcity curtailed the genetic and exposure-history diversity represented herein. Generation probabilities were higher for clonotypes shared across all four sorted-subset donors than for unshared ones.

Naive CD8 populations comprised CD45RO-negative cells positively selected for CCR7, excluding terminally differentiated effector memory CD45RA+ cells. Repertoires were generated with immunoSEQ multiplex PCR, while TCRdb's copy carries only in-frame clones and drops some. The sample includes millions of clones, under 95% of them seen just once. The germline gives CDR1 SQVTM, CDR2 ANQGSEA. V was shortened by 5 bases and J by 5 bases, with 17 bases between the two germline ends. The CDR3 spans 14 residues. With respect to this clone: Its antigen is undetermined.

The sequencing input was naive CD8+ T cells from PBMCs. This chain uses TRBV29-1 with TRBJ2-3; no reliable D call. This TCR derives from a young man in good health. Some clones in this sample may be carry-over from other donors' samples. This CDR3 is CSVFSWVRGDTQYF. CDR3 in DNA: TGCAGCGTTTTCTCGTGGGTGCGAGGAGATACGCAGTATTTT.